These 28 T cell receptor beta chains came from one sample sequenced in a study of blood T cell repertoires in COVID-19. Using immunoSEQ multiplex PCR, the repertoire was profiled, and TCRdb retains in-frame clones only, with some absent. This sample has over 75,000 clones, with around nine tenths found just once. Source material: peripheral blood. These TCRs come from a man over 45 with COVID-19, enrolled during active disease.

The chain combines TRBV9 with TRBJ1-1; maybe TRBD1 (6 bases). The germline gives CDR1 SGDLS, CDR2 YYNGEE. V lost 3 bases and J 4 bases, leaving 16 bases between the germline ends. This CDR3 is built from 15 residues. The CDR3 protein is CASSAAGVTITEAFF. CDR3 coding DNA: TGTGCCAGCAGCGCCGCAGGGGTCACCATCACTGAAGCTTTCTTT.

The chain carries TRBV3-1 (or the pseudogene TRBV3-2) and TRBJ1-6, with 7 positions matching TRBD1. CDR3 length: 15 residues. V lost 3 bases, J lost 6 bases, and 5 bases stayed unmatched. The germline gives CDR1 LGHDT, CDR2 YNNKEL (reference sequence). CDR3 DNA: TGTGCCAGCAGCCAGTACGGACAGGCTAATTCACCCCTCCACTTT. It specifies CASSQYGQANSPLHF.

The chain joins TRBV5-1 to TRBJ1-3; tentative D call: TRBD1 (5 bases). Trimming took 6 bases from V and 0 from J, leaving 13 bases between them. The CDR3 extends over 15 amino acids. Germline CDR1 and CDR2: SGHRS and YFSETQ. The CDR3 DNA sequence: TGCGCCAGCACCCGTGGGGGGACCTCTGGAAACACCATATATTTT. Its protein product is CASTRGGTSGNTIYF.

The V gene is TRBV5-5, the J gene TRBJ2-2; 9 positions agree with TRBD1. CDR3 length equals 16 residues. CDR1 is SGHKS, CDR2 YYEKEE, per germline (reference sequence). With 4 bases clipped from V and 3 bases from J, the junction kept 7 bases outside the gene matches. The chain's CDR3 is CASSLRTGVYTGELFF. The CDR3 bases are TGTGCCAGCAGCCTAAGGACAGGGGTATACACCGGGGAGCTGTTTTTT. Supplemented by reference TRBV5-5 and TRBJ2-2, the full variable domain reads DAGVTQSPTHLIKTRGQQVTLRCSPISGHKSVSWYQQVLGQGPQFIFQYYEKEERGRGNFPDRFSARQFPNYSSELNVNALLLGDSALYLCASSLRTGVYTGELFFGEGSRLTVL.

The rearrangement uses TRBV18 and TRBJ2-1; D gene uncertain. Deletions cut 4 bases from V and 0 bases from J, with 7 bases between. Looked up from germline, CDR1 is KGHSH and CDR2 is LQKENI. This CDR3 is 14 amino acids long. The CDR3 reads CASSRGDSYNEQFF. CDR3 DNA sequence: TGTGCCAGCTCACGCGGAGACTCCTACAATGAGCAGTTCTTC.

The chain has TRBV6-5 and TRBJ2-6; the match to TRBD1 covers 7 bases. V dropped 6 bases and J dropped 0; count of bases not matched to a gene: 2. The germline CDR1 and CDR2 sequences are MNHEY and SVGAGI. The CDR3 has 15 amino acids. Here the CDR3 DNA reads TGTGCCAGCAGAGGGACAGCCTCTGGGGCCAACGTCCTGACTTTC. Its protein product is CASRGTASGANVLTF.

This chain connects TRBV9 to TRBJ2-1, with TRBD1 identical over 7 bases. Unmatched junction bases numbered 7, after V lost 3 bases and J lost 1 base. The germline gives CDR1 SGDLS, CDR2 YYNGEE. There are 16 residues in the CDR3. CDR3 nucleotide sequence: TGTGCCAGCAGCGCGACAGGGTTTAAGTCCTACAATGAGCAGTTCTTC. This encodes CASSATGFKSYNEQFF.

This sequence joins TRBV30 and TRBJ1-1; TRBD1 matches at 8 bases. The length of the CDR3 is 14 residues. J gave up 6 bases and V 1 base, and 7 bases lay outside the gene matches. Germline CDR1 GTSNPN, CDR2 SVGIG (reference sequence). Here the CDR3 reads CAWSDADRGPEAFF. Here the CDR3 DNA reads TGTGCCTGGAGTGACGCTGACAGGGGTCCTGAAGCTTTCTTT.

The rearrangement uses TRBV6-1 and TRBJ2-1, with a possible D match to TRBD1 (5 bases). This CDR3 is 12 amino acids long. Between the trimmed V and J ends, which lost 2 bases and 8 bases, there was a span of 7 bases. Germline CDR1 is MNHNS and CDR2 is SASEGT. The CDR3 coding sequence is TGTGCCAGCAGTGAACAGGGTTATGAGCAGTTCTTC. Encoded protein: CASSEQGYEQFF.

The V gene is TRBV28, the J gene TRBJ2-1; 7 nucleotides match TRBD1. This CDR3 comprises 15 residues. Germline V gene sequence: CDR1 MDHEN, CDR2 SYDVKM. Trimming took 0 bases from V and 7 from J; bases not matched to a gene: 6. The CDR3 DNA reads TGTGCCAGCAGTTTATGGAGGGGGCGGTTGAATGAGCAGTTCTTC. Translating gives CASSLWRGRLNEQFF.

The chain links TRBV7-3 to TRBJ2-1, with 11 bases aligning to TRBD2. This CDR3 spans 15 amino acids. Unmatched junction bases numbered 4, after V lost 5 bases and J lost 4 bases. Germline CDR1 is SGHTA and CDR2 is FQGTGA. The CDR3: CASSRLAGRYNEQFF. The DNA of the CDR3 is TGTGCCAGCAGCCGACTAGCGGGGAGGTACAATGAGCAGTTCTTC. Combining the CDR3 with reference TRBV7-3 and TRBJ2-1 gives the whole variable domain GAGVSQTPSNKVTEKGKYVELRCDPISGHTALYWYRQSLGQGPEFLIYFQGTGAADDSGLPNDRFFAVRPEGSVSTLKIQRTERGDSAVYLCASSRLAGRYNEQFFGPGTRLTVL.

The chain recombines TRBV7-2 with TRBJ1-6; D not resolved. CDR1 SGHTA and CDR2 FQGNSA come from the germline V gene. The V end lost 1 base, the J end lost 4 bases, and 11 bases lay between the germline ends. This CDR3 has 16 residues. DNA for the CDR3: TGTGCCAGCAGCTTAGTAGCCGAAATATATAATTCACCCCTCCACTTT. This gives the protein CASSLVAEIYNSPLHF. The full variable domain, its missing parts supplied by reference TRBV7-2 and TRBJ1-6, is GAGVSQSPSNKVTEKGKDVELRCDPISGHTALYWYRQSLGQGLEFLIYFQGNSAPDKSGLPSDRFSAERTGGSVSTLTIQRTQQEDSAVYLCASSLVAEIYNSPLHFGNGTRLTVT.

The chain carries TRBV28 and TRBJ1-6, with TRBD1 matching 9 bases. There are 16 residues in the CDR3. Germline CDR1 and CDR2: MDHEN and SYDVKM. V was pared by 2 bases and J by 6 bases, with 5 bases of the junction left unmatched. CDR3 loop: CASSLLGTGINSPLHF. Written as DNA, the CDR3 is TGTGCCAGCAGTTTACTCGGGACAGGGATTAATTCACCCCTCCACTTT.

The rearrangement links TRBV28 to TRBJ1-2, with TRBD1 matching 7 bases. The trim removed 5 bases at V and 3 bases at J, leaving 6 bases unmatched. This CDR3 comprises 14 residues. From germline, CDR1 is MDHEN and CDR2 SYDVKM. The CDR3 sequence: CASSAPGTDYGYTF. CDR3 coding DNA: TGTGCCAGCAGTGCTCCCGGGACAGACTATGGCTACACCTTC.

The chain recombines TRBV28 with TRBJ2-7, with D perhaps matching TRBD1 (6 bases). Germline lookup yields CDR1 MDHEN and CDR2 SYDVKM. CDR3 length equals 13 residues. V lost 5 bases, J lost 2 bases, and 10 bases lay in between. DNA of the CDR3: TGTGCCAGCAGTGCGACAGGAACCTACGAGCAGTACTTC. It codes for CASSATGTYEQYF. Full variable domain (remainder filled in from reference TRBV28 and TRBJ2-7): DVKVTQSSRYLVKRTGEKVFLECVQDMDHENMFWYRQDPGLGLRLIYFSYDVKMKEKGDIPEGYSVSREKKERFSLILESASTNQTSMYLCASSATGTYEQYFGPGTRLTVT.

The chain couples TRBV4-1 to TRBJ2-7; tentative D call: TRBD1 (5 bases). Per germline, CDR1 MGHRA and CDR2 YSYEKL. Trimming took 4 bases from V and 2 from J, leaving 18 bases between them. The length of the CDR3 is 16 residues. Here the CDR3 reads CASSLSPAGKPYEQYF. Here the CDR3 DNA reads TGCGCCAGCAGCCTCTCCCCGGCAGGGAAGCCCTACGAGCAGTACTTC.

The rearrangement joins TRBV7-9 to TRBJ1-4; 10 nucleotides align to TRBD1. The CDR3 is 17 residues long. V trimming: 5 bases; J trimming: 4 bases; junction bases outside the gene matches: 10. The germline gives CDR1 SEHNR, CDR2 FQNEAQ (reference sequence). In nucleotides, the CDR3 is TGTGCCAGCAGCCCTTACGACAGGGGGCTAGGTAATGAAAAACTGTTTTTT. Translation gives CASSPYDRGLGNEKLFF.

The J gene is TRBJ1-2, the V gene TRBV28; the match to TRBD1 covers 7 bases. Per the germline V gene, CDR1 is MDHEN and CDR2 is SYDVKM. The CDR3 is 17 residues long. V trimming: 5 bases; J trimming: 2 bases; junction bases outside the gene matches: 14. The CDR3 region is CASSAPWPGQKNYGYTF. The CDR3 bases are TGTGCCAGCAGTGCACCTTGGCCGGGACAGAAAAACTATGGCTACACCTTC.

The chain is built from TRBV4-2 and TRBJ1-1, with a possible D match to TRBD1 (5 bases). This CDR3 spans 14 amino acids. The ends were cut back, 1 base at V and 5 bases at J, with 11 bases in the middle. Germline CDR1 is LGHNA and CDR2 is YNFKEQ. The chain's CDR3 is CASSQARRGTEAFF. The CDR3 bases are TGTGCCAGCAGCCAAGCCAGAAGGGGAACTGAAGCTTTCTTT.

The chain combines TRBV14 with TRBJ2-4; tentative D call: TRBD2 (6 bases). Trimming removed 2 bases from V and 0 bases from J, with 11 bases in between. Germline V gene data show CDR1 as SGHDN and CDR2 as FVKESK. The CDR3 length is 16 residues. Here the CDR3 DNA reads TGTGCCAGCAGCCAACTTGGGGGACTAGCCAAAAACATTCAGTACTTC. Translated, it gives CASSQLGGLAKNIQYF.

The chain joins TRBV29-1 to TRBJ1-3, with TRBD1 identical over 8 bases. The germline gives CDR1 SQVTM, CDR2 ANQGSEA. This CDR3 is built from 14 residues. The V gene end was trimmed by 8 bases and the J gene end by 8 bases; junction bases not matched to a gene: 14. CDR3: CSNDRGRGVDTIYF. In nucleotides, the CDR3 is TGCAGCAACGACAGGGGAAGAGGGGTAGACACCATATATTTT. The full variable domain, with the rest looked up from reference TRBV29-1 and TRBJ1-3, is SAVISQKPSRDICQRGTSLTIQCQVDSQVTMMFWYRQQPGQSLTLIATANQGSEATYESGFVIDKFPISRPNLTFSTLTVSNMSPEDSSIYLCSNDRGRGVDTIYFGEGSWLTVV.

The genes are TRBV6-5 and TRBJ1-2; the D gene is possibly TRBD1 (6 bases). CDR1 is MNHEY, CDR2 SVGAGI, per germline. Trimming pared 6 bases from V and 6 bases from J, leaving 14 bases between. The length of the CDR3 is 13 residues. The CDR3 region is CASSQRGGDGYTF. The CDR3 DNA sequence: TGTGCCAGCAGCCAAAGGGGGGGAGATGGCTACACCTTC.

The chain has TRBV16 and TRBJ1-2, with D maybe TRBD1 (5 bases). V was cut by 2 bases and J by 0 bases, with 10 bases left in between. Germline values: CDR1 KGHSY, CDR2 FQNENV. The CDR3 is 15 amino acids. Written as DNA, the CDR3 is TGTGCCAGCAGCCAAGTTCAGGGAACTAACTATGGCTACACCTTC. Amino acids: CASSQVQGTNYGYTF. Supplemented by reference TRBV16 and TRBJ1-2, the full variable domain reads GEEVAQTPKHLVRGEGQKAKLYCAPIKGHSYVFWYQQVLKNEFKFLISFQNENVFDETGMPKERFSAKCLPNSPCSLEIQATKLEDSAVYFCASSQVQGTNYGYTFGSGTRLTVV.

This clone was seen just once. V usage is TRBV5-6 and J usage is TRBJ1-5; TRBD1 matches at 9 bases. Germline trimming cut 4 bases from V and 9 bases from J; bases unmatched to any gene: 5. The CDR3 extends over 13 amino acids. Looked up from germline, CDR1 is SGHDT and CDR2 is YYEEEE. In DNA form, the CDR3 reads TGTGCCAGCAGCACAGGGGGCAGGGGGCCCCAGCATTTT. Translation: CASSTGGRGPQHF.

V gene TRBV24-1 combines with J gene TRBJ2-1, with 8 bases identical to TRBD1. CDR3 size: 17 residues. Per the germline V gene, CDR1 is KGHDR and CDR2 is SFDVKD. V dropped 3 bases and J dropped 9; count of bases not matched to a gene: 15. The CDR3 region has the DNA TGTGCCACCAGTGATCCTCGGACAGGGAACAGGTTTGGTGAGCAGTTCTTC. Its translation is CATSDPRTGNRFGEQFF.

This chain uses TRBV2 with TRBJ1-1; TRBD1 is a possible D gene (6 bases). This CDR3 has 14 amino acids. V was clipped by 2 bases and J by 4 bases, with 11 bases between them. The germline V gene has CDR1 SNHLY and CDR2 FYNNEI. As DNA, the CDR3 is TGTGCCAGCAGTGAAAACAGGGAGAGCACTGAAGCTTTCTTT. It yields the protein CASSENRESTEAFF.

The gene calls are TRBV19 and TRBJ2-7, with a possible D match to TRBD1 (6 bases). V was pared by 8 bases and J by 3 bases, with 26 bases between. Germline assignment: CDR1 LNHDA and CDR2 SQIVND (reference sequence). The CDR3 consists of 17 residues. DNA for the CDR3: TGTGCCAGTCTGATAGTAGAGGGGGTTAACTCCTACTACGAGCAGTACTTC. This sequence encodes CASLIVEGVNSYYEQYF.

The V call is TRBV30, the J call TRBJ1-4; D unresolved. V was shortened by 0 bases and J by 5 bases, with 7 bases between the two germline ends. Germline V gene data show CDR1 as GTSNPN and CDR2 as SVGIG (reference sequence). The CDR3 length is 13 residues. The CDR3 is CAWSVGRNEKLFF. CDR3 in DNA: TGTGCCTGGAGTGTAGGCAGGAATGAAAAACTGTTTTTT.